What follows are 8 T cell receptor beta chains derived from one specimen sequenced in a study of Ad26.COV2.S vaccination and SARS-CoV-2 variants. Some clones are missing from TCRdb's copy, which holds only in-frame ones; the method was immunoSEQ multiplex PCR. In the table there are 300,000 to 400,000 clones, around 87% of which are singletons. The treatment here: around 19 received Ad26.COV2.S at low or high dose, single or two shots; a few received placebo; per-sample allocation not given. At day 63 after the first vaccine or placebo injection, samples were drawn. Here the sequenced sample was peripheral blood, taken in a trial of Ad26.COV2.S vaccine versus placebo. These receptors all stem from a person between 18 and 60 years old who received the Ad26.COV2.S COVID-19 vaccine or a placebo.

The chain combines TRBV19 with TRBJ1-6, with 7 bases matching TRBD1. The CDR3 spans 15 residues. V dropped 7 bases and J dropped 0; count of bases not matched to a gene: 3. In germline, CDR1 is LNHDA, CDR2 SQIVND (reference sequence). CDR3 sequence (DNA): TGTGCCAGTACCCGGACAGGCTCCTATAATTCACCCCTCCACTTT. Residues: CASTRTGSYNSPLHF.

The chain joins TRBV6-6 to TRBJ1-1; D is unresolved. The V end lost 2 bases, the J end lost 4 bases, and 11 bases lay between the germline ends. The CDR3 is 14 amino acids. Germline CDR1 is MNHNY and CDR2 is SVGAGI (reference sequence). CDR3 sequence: CASSYVGSGTEAFF. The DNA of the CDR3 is TGTGCCAGCAGTTACGTGGGGAGCGGCACTGAAGCTTTCTTT.

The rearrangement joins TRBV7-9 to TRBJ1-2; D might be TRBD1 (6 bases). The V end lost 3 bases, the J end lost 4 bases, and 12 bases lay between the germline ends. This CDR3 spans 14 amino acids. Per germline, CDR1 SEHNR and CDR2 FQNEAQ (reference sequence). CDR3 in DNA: TGTGCCAGCAGCTTGGAGGACAGTTCCTATGGCTACACCTTC. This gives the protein CASSLEDSSYGYTF.

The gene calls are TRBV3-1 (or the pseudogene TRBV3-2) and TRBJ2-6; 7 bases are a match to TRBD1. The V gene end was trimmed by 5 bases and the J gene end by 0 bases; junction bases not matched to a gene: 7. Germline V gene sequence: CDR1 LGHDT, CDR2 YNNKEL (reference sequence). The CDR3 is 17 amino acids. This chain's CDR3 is CASSLEGANSGANVLTF. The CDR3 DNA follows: TGTGCCAGCAGCTTAGAGGGGGCCAACTCTGGGGCCAACGTCCTGACTTTC.

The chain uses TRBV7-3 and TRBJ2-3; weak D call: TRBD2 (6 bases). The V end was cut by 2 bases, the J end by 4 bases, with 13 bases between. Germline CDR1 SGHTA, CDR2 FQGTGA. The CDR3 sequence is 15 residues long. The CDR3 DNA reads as TGTGCCAGCAGCTTAGGCGGAGAGCGGGCAGATACGCAGTATTTT. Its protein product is CASSLGGERADTQYF.

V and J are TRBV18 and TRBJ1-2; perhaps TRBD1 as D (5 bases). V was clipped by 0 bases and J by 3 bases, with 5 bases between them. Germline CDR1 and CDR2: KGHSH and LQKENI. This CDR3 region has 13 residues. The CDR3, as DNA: TGTGCCAGCTCACCACCAGGGGACTATGGCTACACCTTC. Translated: CASSPPGDYGYTF.

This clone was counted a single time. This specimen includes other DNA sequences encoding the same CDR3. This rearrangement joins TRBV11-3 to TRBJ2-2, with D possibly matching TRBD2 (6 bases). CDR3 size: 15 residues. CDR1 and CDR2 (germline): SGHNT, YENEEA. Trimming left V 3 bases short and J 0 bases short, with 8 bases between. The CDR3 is CASSFGGPNTGELFF. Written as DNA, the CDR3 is TGTGCCAGCAGCTTTGGAGGGCCGAACACCGGGGAGCTGTTTTTT.

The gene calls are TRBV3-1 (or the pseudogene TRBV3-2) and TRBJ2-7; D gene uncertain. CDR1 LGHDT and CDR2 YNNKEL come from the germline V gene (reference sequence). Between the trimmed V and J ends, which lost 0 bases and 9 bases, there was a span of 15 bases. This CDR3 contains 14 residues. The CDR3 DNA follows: TGTGCCAGCAGCCAAGATCGGTATGTCTTAGGGCAGTACTTC. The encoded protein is CASSQDRYVLGQYF.